The clone carrying this T cell receptor beta chain appeared a few times. A second PCR of 7 to 11 cycles used a sample-barcoded 5' primer and a J-beta primer mix. TCRdb redid the calling of the 5' RACE reads with MiXCR, one entry per CDR3 protein. Among 2 million or so distinct CDR3 sequences, around 50% were seen once, and the ten largest hold around 2.1%. Peripheral blood from each donor was collected in a volume of 9.5 to 10 milliliters. The source of the sample is a study of blood T cells in healthy people across ages. Germline values: CDR1 SEHNR, CDR2 FQNEAQ (reference sequence). The length of the CDR3 is 14 residues. The V and J ends lost 2 bases and 8 bases, in that order; junction bases with no gene match: 6.

Sequenced material: blood. The rearrangement joins TRBV7-9 to TRBJ1-2; 9 bases align to TRBD1. The receptor was derived from a woman aged 40 to 50 in good health. The CDR3 sequence: CASSLTGQGQGYTF. Written as DNA, the CDR3 is TGTGCCAGCAGCTTAACGGGACAGGGACAGGGCTACACCTTC.